The table lists the clone carrying this T cell receptor (beta chain) with many counts. CDR3 length equals 13 residues. Germline V gene data show CDR1 as SGHTS and CDR2 as YDEGEE. Trimming removed 3 bases at V and 4 bases at J, with 10 bases between. Via MiXCR, TCRdb re-called the RT-PCR reads, giving one row per CDR3 protein. The table includes almost 700,000 distinct CDR3 sequences, 11% to 15% detected once. This receptor was taken from a female donor in good health, serving as a healthy control. This chain connects TRBV5-8 to TRBJ2-5; perhaps D is TRBD1 or TRBD2 (7 bases each). Source material: memory CD4+ T cells from blood. CDR3 in amino acids: CASSSGGGETQYF. DNA for the CDR3: TGTGCCAGCAGCTCAGGGGGGGGAGAGACCCAGTACTTC.